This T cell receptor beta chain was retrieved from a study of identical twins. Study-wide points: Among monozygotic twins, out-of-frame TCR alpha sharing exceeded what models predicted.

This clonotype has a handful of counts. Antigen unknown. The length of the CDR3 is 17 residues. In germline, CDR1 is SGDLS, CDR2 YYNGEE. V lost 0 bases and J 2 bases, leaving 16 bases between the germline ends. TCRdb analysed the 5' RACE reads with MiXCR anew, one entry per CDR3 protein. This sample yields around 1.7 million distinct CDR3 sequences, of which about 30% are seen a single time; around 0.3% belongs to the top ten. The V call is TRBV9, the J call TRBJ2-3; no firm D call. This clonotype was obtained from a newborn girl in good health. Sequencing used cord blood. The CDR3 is CASSVVGDWHFTDTQYF. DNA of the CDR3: TGTGCCAGCAGCGTAGTAGGCGACTGGCATTTCACAGATACGCAGTATTTT.